The 26 T cell receptor beta chains below come from one sample, sequenced in a study of spatial heterogeneity in lung cancer. TCRdb called the 5' RACE reads again in MiXCR, with one record for every CDR3 protein. This sample has about 16,000 distinct CDR3 sequences, with 5% to 7.5% found just once. Time point described: blood at routine non-recurrence follow-up after resection. Sequenced material: PBMCs, taken at follow-up. The source of these receptors is a male donor with early-stage non-small cell lung cancer.

This clonotype was observed at least ten times. J is TRBJ2-1 and V is TRBV10-3; TRBD2 is a possible D gene (5 bases). CDR1 and CDR2 (germline): ENHRY, SYGVKD. The V end lost 3 bases, the J end lost 11 bases, and 17 bases lay between the germline ends. CDR3 length: 14 residues. CDR3 protein: CAISEASPGYKQFF. The CDR3 nucleotides are TGTGCCATCAGTGAAGCTAGCCCCGGGTATAAGCAGTTCTTC.

This clonotype turned up a few times. The CDR3 DNA follows: TGTGCCAGCAGCTCTCAGGCCCGGGGGGCCTTGGCCAAAAACATTCAGTACTTC. It translates to CASSSQARGALAKNIQYF. V gene TRBV11-1 combines with J gene TRBJ2-4; possibly TRBD2 for D (7 bases). The V and J ends lost 4 bases and 1 base respectively, with 20 bases between them. The germline V gene has CDR1 SGHAT and CDR2 FQDESV (reference sequence). This CDR3 comprises 18 residues.

The gene calls are TRBV18 and TRBJ1-1; 8 nucleotides align to TRBD1. The CDR3 runs to 13 residues. Germline lookup yields CDR1 KGHSH and CDR2 LQKENI. After removal of 4 bases from V and 4 bases from J, the junction contained 2 bases not matched to a gene. Written as DNA, the CDR3 is TGTGCCAGCTCACAGGACAGGGTCACTGAAGCTTTCTTT. Protein product: CASSQDRVTEAFF.

Ten or more counts support this clonotype. V is TRBV11-2 and J is TRBJ2-5; the match to TRBD2 covers 8 bases. The CDR3 has 15 residues. CDR1 and CDR2 from the germline V gene are SGHAT and FQNNGV. Trimming cost V 2 bases and J 5 bases; bases outside gene matches: 7. The CDR3 protein is CASSLLAGSTETQYF. Here the CDR3 DNA reads TGTGCCAGCAGCTTATTAGCGGGAAGTACGGAGACCCAGTACTTC.

This clonotype was detected many times. The chain links TRBV7-6 to TRBJ1-4; a weak D match, TRBD1 (5 bases). Trimming took 1 base from V and 4 from J, leaving 16 bases between them. This CDR3 comprises 17 residues. Germline V lookup: CDR1 SGHVS, CDR2 FNYEAQ. The CDR3 DNA is TGTGCCAGCAGCTTAGGCCCCCCGACAGCCATTAATGAAAAACTGTTTTTT. The encoded protein is CASSLGPPTAINEKLFF.

This clonotype has a handful of counts. The rearrangement joins TRBV28 to TRBJ1-2, with unresolved D. V was shortened by 5 bases and J by 1 base, with 8 bases between the two germline ends. CDR1 is MDHEN, CDR2 SYDVKM, per germline. The CDR3 has 13 amino acids. CDR3 amino acids: CASSLDLNYGYTF. The CDR3 DNA reads TGTGCCAGCAGTCTGGATCTTAACTATGGCTACACCTTC.

This clonotype was seen repeatedly, ten times or more. The chain employs TRBV11-2 and TRBJ2-1, with 9 bases lining up with TRBD2. Germline V gene data show CDR1 as SGHAT and CDR2 as FQNNGV. This CDR3 has 19 amino acids. The trim removed 5 bases at V and 7 bases at J, leaving 21 bases unmatched. CDR3 in amino acids: CASSPNLLSGRLGRNEQFF. In nucleotides, the CDR3 is TGTGCCAGCAGCCCAAACCTCCTGAGCGGGAGGTTGGGGCGGAATGAGCAGTTCTTC.

This clonotype was counted many times. The V and J genes are TRBV24-1 and TRBJ2-7, with 8 bases lining up with TRBD1. The CDR3 has 14 residues. Trimming at V came to 9 bases and at J to 2 bases, leaving 8 bases not matched to a gene. The germline gives CDR1 KGHDR, CDR2 SFDVKD. The CDR3 loop reads CATSGTGMTYEQYF. The CDR3 coding sequence is TGTGCCACCTCCGGGACAGGAATGACCTACGAGCAGTACTTC.

V gene TRBV4-2 combines with J gene TRBJ1-4; 7 bases are shared with TRBD1. The CDR3 loop spans 15 amino acids. Trimming removed 2 bases from V and 8 bases from J; junction bases left unmatched: 8. Germline CDR1 is LGHNA and CDR2 is YNFKEQ. The DNA of the CDR3 is TGTGCCAGCAGCCAATCGACAGGGATGAGAGAAAAACTGTTTTTT. This gives the protein CASSQSTGMREKLFF.

CDR3 DNA sequence: TGTGCCAGCAGCCTCCTGCTTGAGACCGGGACAGTGGCTGAAGCTTTCTTT. It is translated as CASSLLLETGTVAEAFF. The V gene is TRBV7-6, the J gene TRBJ1-1, with TRBD1 matching over 7 bases. CDR1 SGHVS and CDR2 FNYEAQ come from the germline V gene. The V segment lost 5 bases and the J segment 6 bases; nucleotides outside the gene matches: 18. The CDR3 is 17 amino acids.

This clonotype is classed as medium-sized. The chain couples TRBV28 to TRBJ1-5, with no clear D. CDR3 length: 12 amino acids. V gave up 9 bases and J gave up 3 bases, with 9 bases separating them. Germline CDR1 and CDR2: MDHEN and SYDVKM. This CDR3 reads CASLQINQPQHF. The CDR3 region has the DNA TGTGCCAGTCTACAGATCAATCAGCCCCAGCATTTT.

There are many counts of this clonotype. V is TRBV28 and J is TRBJ1-2; D is possibly TRBD1 (5 bases). Germline CDR1 and CDR2: MDHEN and SYDVKM. The CDR3 sequence is 15 residues long. V lost 3 bases to trimming and J lost 1 base, with 12 bases between them. The CDR3 loop is CASSFPGGLNYGYTF. As DNA, the CDR3 is TGTGCCAGCAGTTTCCCGGGGGGACTTAACTATGGCTACACCTTC.

The sample holds many counts of this clonotype. The rearrangement uses TRBV7-9 and TRBJ1-4, with D hard to call. This CDR3 contains 16 residues. Between the trimmed V and J ends, which lost 1 base and 0 bases, there was a span of 9 bases. The V gene's germline CDR1 is SEHNR and CDR2 FQNEAQ (reference sequence). CDR3 residues: CASSLGTVTTNEKLFF. For the CDR3, the DNA is TGTGCCAGCAGCTTAGGGACGGTGACAACTAATGAAAAACTGTTTTTT.

The gene calls are TRBV7-3 and TRBJ2-5; either TRBD1 or TRBD2 may fit D (6 bases each). There are 15 residues in the CDR3. Trimming took 5 bases from V and 7 from J, leaving 20 bases between them. The germline CDR1 and CDR2 sequences are SGHTA and FQGTGA. The CDR3 spells CASSPSTGMGGTQYF. The CDR3 DNA reads TGTGCCAGCAGCCCATCAACAGGGATGGGAGGGACCCAGTACTTC. Complete variable domain (other parts from reference TRBV7-3 and TRBJ2-5): GAGVSQTPSNKVTEKGKYVELRCDPISGHTALYWYRQSLGQGPEFLIYFQGTGAADDSGLPNDRFFAVRPEGSVSTLKIQRTERGDSAVYLCASSPSTGMGGTQYFGPGTRLLVL.

This chain joins TRBV4-1 and TRBJ2-7; D is perhaps TRBD1 (6 bases). This CDR3 has 16 amino acids. Looked up from germline, CDR1 is MGHRA and CDR2 is YSYEKL. Trimming removed 3 bases from V and 3 bases from J, with 18 bases in between. The CDR3 region is CASSQYEGVPLYEQYF. The CDR3 nucleotides read TGCGCCAGCAGCCAGTACGAGGGGGTGCCCCTCTACGAGCAGTACTTC.

This clonotype was detected ten times or more. This sequence joins TRBV28 and TRBJ2-7; 12 bases align to TRBD1. The germline CDR1 and CDR2 sequences are MDHEN and SYDVKM. Trimming removed 6 bases from V and 3 bases from J; junction bases left unmatched: 6. The CDR3 extends over 15 amino acids. The CDR3, as DNA: TGTGCCAGCAGGGGACAGGGGGCCACCAACTACGAGCAGTACTTC. This gives the protein CASRGQGATNYEQYF. Variable domain in full (rest from reference TRBV28 and TRBJ2-7): DVKVTQSSRYLVKRTGEKVFLECVQDMDHENMFWYRQDPGLGLRLIYFSYDVKMKEKGDIPEGYSVSREKKERFSLILESASTNQTSMYLCASRGQGATNYEQYFGPGTRLTVT.

This clonotype is categorized as medium-sized (0.01 to 0.1%). This sequence joins TRBV7-9 and TRBJ2-3; D not resolved. Germline CDR1 and CDR2: SEHNR and FQNEAQ (reference sequence). The V end lost 4 bases, the J end lost 3 bases, and 2 bases lay between the germline ends. The CDR3 runs 11 residues. CDR3 in amino acids: CASSSTDTQYF. The CDR3, as DNA: TGTGCCAGCAGCTCAACAGATACGCAGTATTTT.

To note about this clonotype: The junction and the germline gene differ at one end; a read error may be behind it. CDR3 in amino acids: CASSMWAGDSNQPQHF. CDR3 bases: TGTGCCAGTAGTATGTGGGCCGGGGACAGCAACCAGCCCCAGCATTTT. The genes are TRBV19 and TRBJ1-5; 7 positions agree with TRBD1. CDR1 LNHDA and CDR2 SQIVND come from the germline V gene (reference sequence). This CDR3 comprises 16 residues.

The sample holds many counts of this clonotype. This sequence joins TRBV28 and TRBJ1-3, with D unclear. V shed 1 base and J shed 2 bases, with 6 bases lying between them. The V gene's germline CDR1 is MDHEN and CDR2 SYDVKM. This CDR3 contains 14 residues. CDR3 in amino acids: CASSLSRAGNTIYF. The CDR3 DNA reads as TGTGCCAGCAGTTTATCTAGGGCTGGAAACACCATATATTTT.

A word on this clonotype: A much bigger clone sits one base away, suggesting this may be a read error. The V and J genes are TRBV7-6 and TRBJ2-1, with D maybe TRBD2 (6 bases). Germline V gene sequence: CDR1 SGHVS, CDR2 FNYEAQ. The CDR3 is 13 amino acids. The CDR3 DNA reads TGTGCCATCAGCCGAACCGGGAGTTATGAGCAGTTCTTC. This sequence encodes CAISRTGSYEQFF.

This clonotype was found many times. CDR3 DNA: TGTGCCAGCAGGCCGGGACAGGGGTCCACCGGGGAGCTGTTTTTT. As protein: CASRPGQGSTGELFF. The V call is TRBV25-1, the J call TRBJ2-2, with 10 nucleotides matching TRBD1. This CDR3 comprises 15 residues. Germline V gene sequence: CDR1 MGHDK, CDR2 SYGVNS. V was pared by 6 bases and J by 4 bases, with 5 bases of the junction left unmatched.

This clonotype was found many times. The V call is TRBV28, the J call TRBJ2-1; D may correspond to TRBD1 or TRBD2 (5 bases each). Germline V gene sequence: CDR1 MDHEN, CDR2 SYDVKM. Trimming left V 6 bases short and J 6 bases short, with 18 bases between. CDR3 length: 15 residues. CDR3 sequence: CASRNTGTTINEQFF. The DNA for the CDR3 is TGTGCCAGCAGAAACACCGGGACCACCATCAATGAGCAGTTCTTC.

This clonotype was seen a handful of times. The genes are TRBV12-3 or TRBV12-4 and TRBJ1-1; 8 nucleotides agree with TRBD1. V gave up 6 bases and J gave up 3 bases; unmatched junction bases: 3. The CDR3 extends over 13 amino acids. The CDR3 nucleotides read TGTGCCAGCAGGCTACAGGGGGACACTGAAGCTTTCTTT. This encodes CASRLQGDTEAFF.

Many counts were recorded for this clonotype. The V gene is TRBV7-6, the J gene TRBJ1-2, with D perhaps matching TRBD1 (5 bases). The CDR3 covers 15 residues. The V end lost 7 bases, the J end lost 8 bases, and 23 bases lay between the germline ends. Per the germline V gene, CDR1 is SGHVS and CDR2 is FNYEAQ. In nucleotides, the CDR3 is TGTGCCAGCACCATCTCCGAGGACACTCTAAACGGCTACACCTTC. This translates into CASTISEDTLNGYTF.

This clonotype was found many times. This sequence joins TRBV4-3 and TRBJ2-5; D remains unclear. Between the trimmed V and J ends, which lost 1 base and 5 bases, there was a span of 17 bases. CDR3 length: 16 residues. Germline CDR1 reads LGHNA; CDR2 reads YSLEER. The CDR3 DNA reads TGCGCCAGCAGCCAAGCATCGGCTCCCTCAACGGAGACCCAGTACTTC. This encodes CASSQASAPSTETQYF.

This chain joins TRBV6-5 and TRBJ2-3; 9 bases are shared with TRBD2. Germline V gives CDR1 MNHEY, CDR2 SVGAGI. Trimming took 2 bases from V and 1 from J; bases not matched to a gene: 1. The CDR3 spans 15 residues. The CDR3 sequence is CASSYLAGRTDTQYF. CDR3 sequence (DNA): TGTGCCAGCAGTTACCTAGCGGGGCGCACAGATACGCAGTATTTT.